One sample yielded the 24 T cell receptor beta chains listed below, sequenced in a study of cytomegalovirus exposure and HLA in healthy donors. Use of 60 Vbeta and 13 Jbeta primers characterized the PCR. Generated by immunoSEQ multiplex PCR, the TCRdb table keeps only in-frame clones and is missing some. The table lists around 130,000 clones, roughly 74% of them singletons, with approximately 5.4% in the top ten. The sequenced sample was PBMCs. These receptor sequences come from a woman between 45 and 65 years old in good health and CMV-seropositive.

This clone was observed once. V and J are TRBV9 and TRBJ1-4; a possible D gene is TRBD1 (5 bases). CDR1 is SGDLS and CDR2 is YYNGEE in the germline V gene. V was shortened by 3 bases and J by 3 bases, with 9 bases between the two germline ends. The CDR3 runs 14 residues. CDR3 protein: CASSAGVPNEKLFF. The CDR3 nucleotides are TGTGCCAGCAGCGCGGGGGTGCCTAATGAAAAACTGTTTTTT.

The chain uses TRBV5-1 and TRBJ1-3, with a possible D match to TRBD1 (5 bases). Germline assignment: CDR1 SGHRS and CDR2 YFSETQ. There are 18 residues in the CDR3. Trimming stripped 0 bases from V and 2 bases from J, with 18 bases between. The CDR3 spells CASSLEGFSAGTGNTIYF. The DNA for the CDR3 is TGCGCCAGCAGCTTGGAGGGTTTTTCGGCAGGGACTGGAAACACCATATATTTT.

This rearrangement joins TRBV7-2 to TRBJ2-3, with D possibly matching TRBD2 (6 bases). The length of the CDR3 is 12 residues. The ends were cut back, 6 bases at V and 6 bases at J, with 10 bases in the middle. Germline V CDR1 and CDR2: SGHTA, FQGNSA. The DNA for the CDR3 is TGTGCCAGCAGAGAGGAGGGGGATACGCAGTATTTT. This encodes CASREEGDTQYF.

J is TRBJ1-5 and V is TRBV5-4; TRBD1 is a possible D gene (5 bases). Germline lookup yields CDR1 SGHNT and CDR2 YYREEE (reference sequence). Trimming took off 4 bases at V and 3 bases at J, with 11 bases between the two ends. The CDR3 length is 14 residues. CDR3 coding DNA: TGTGCCAGCAGCGCACAAGGGGACAATCAGCCCCAGCATTTT. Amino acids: CASSAQGDNQPQHF. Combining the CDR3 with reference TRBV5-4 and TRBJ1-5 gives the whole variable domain ETGVTQSPTHLIKTRGQQVTLRCSSQSGHNTVSWYQQALGQGPQFIFQYYREEENGRGNFPPRFSGLQFPNYSSELNVNALELDDSALYLCASSAQGDNQPQHFGDGTRLSIL.

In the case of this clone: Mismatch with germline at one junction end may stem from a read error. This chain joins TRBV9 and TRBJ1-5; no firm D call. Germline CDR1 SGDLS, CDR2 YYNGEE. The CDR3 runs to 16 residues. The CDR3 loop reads CARSVGGGFSNQPQHF. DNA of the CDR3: TGTGCCCGCAGCGTAGGAGGAGGGTTTAGCAATCAGCCCCAGCATTTT.

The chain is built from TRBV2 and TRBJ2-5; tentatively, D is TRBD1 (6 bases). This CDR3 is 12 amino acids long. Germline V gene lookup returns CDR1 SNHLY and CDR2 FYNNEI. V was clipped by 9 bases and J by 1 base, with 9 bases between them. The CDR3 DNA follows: TGTGCCAGTGACAGGAGCCAAGAGACCCAGTACTTC. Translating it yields CASDRSQETQYF.

CDR3 nucleotide sequence: TGTGCCAGCAGCTTAATGAGCGGGGGGGCTGGAGGGAATGAGCAGTTCTTC. Translating it yields CASSLMSGGAGGNEQFF. V is TRBV11-2 and J is TRBJ2-1; 10 bases map to TRBD2. The junction had 11 bases not matched to a gene; V was cut back by 2 bases and J by 7 bases. There are 17 residues in the CDR3. Germline CDR1 and CDR2: SGHAT and FQNNGV.

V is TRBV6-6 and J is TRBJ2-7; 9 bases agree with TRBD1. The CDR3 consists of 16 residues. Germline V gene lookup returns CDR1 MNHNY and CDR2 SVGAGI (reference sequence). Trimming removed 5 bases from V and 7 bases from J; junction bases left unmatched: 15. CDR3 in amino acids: CASSPPIGQGTEEQYF. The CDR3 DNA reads TGTGCCAGCAGTCCGCCGATCGGACAGGGGACCGAAGAGCAGTACTTC.

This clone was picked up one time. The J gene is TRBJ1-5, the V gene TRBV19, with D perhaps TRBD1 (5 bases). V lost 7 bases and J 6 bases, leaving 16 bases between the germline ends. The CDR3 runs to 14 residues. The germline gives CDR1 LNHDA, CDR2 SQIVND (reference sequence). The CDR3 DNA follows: TGTGCCAGTAAGGGGCTGTTCGAGTCTCAGCCCCAGCATTTT. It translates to CASKGLFESQPQHF.

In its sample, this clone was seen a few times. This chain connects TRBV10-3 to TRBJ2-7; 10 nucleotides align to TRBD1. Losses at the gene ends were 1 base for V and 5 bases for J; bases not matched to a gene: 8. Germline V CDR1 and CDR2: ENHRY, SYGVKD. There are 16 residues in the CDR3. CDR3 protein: CAISEWRQGATDEQYF. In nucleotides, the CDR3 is TGTGCCATCAGTGAGTGGAGACAGGGGGCAACGGACGAGCAGTACTTC.

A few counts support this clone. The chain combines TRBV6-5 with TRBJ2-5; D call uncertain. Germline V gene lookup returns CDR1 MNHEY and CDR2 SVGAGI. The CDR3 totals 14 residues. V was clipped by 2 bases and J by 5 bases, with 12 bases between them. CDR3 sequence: CASSYIESGETQYF. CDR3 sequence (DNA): TGTGCCAGCAGTTACATTGAGTCCGGGGAGACCCAGTACTTC.

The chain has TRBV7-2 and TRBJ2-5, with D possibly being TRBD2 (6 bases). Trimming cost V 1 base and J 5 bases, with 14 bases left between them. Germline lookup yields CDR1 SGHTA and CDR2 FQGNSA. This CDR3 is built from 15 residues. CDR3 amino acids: CASSLVFAGWETQYF. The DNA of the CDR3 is TGTGCCAGCAGCTTAGTGTTTGCGGGGTGGGAGACCCAGTACTTC.

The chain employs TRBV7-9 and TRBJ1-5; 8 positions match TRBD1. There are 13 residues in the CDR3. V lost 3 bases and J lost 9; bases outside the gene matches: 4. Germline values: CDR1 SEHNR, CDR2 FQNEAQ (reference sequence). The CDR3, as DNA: TGTGCCAGCAGCTTCCATACAGGGGGGCCCCAGCATTTT. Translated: CASSFHTGGPQHF.

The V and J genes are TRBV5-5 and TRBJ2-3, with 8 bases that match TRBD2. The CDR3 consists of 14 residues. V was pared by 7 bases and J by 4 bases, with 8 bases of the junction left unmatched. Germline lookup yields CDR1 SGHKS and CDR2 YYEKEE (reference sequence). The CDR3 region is CASGRGAVADTQYF. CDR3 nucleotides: TGTGCCAGCGGGCGGGGGGCCGTAGCAGATACGCAGTATTTT.

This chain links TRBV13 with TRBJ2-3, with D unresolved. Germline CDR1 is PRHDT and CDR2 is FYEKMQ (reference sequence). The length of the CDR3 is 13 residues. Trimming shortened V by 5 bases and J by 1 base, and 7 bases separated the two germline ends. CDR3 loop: CASSLPGTDTQYF. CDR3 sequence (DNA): TGTGCCAGCAGCCTCCCGGGCACAGATACGCAGTATTTT.

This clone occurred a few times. CDR3 in amino acids: CSVAWDSNSPLHF. DNA for the CDR3: TGCAGCGTTGCATGGGACAGCAATTCACCCCTCCACTTT. The J gene is TRBJ1-6, the V gene TRBV29-1; TRBD1 matches 7 bases. The V and J ends lost 4 bases and 7 bases, in that order; junction bases with no gene match: 4. The V gene's germline CDR1 is SQVTM and CDR2 ANQGSEA. The CDR3 runs 13 residues.

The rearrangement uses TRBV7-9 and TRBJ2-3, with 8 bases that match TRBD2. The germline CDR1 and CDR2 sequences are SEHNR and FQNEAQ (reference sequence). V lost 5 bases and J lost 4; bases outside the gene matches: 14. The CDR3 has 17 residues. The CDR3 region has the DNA TGTGCCAGCAGCGTCCTCGGGTGGTCGGGGGGGGCAGATACGCAGTATTTT. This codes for CASSVLGWSGGADTQYF.

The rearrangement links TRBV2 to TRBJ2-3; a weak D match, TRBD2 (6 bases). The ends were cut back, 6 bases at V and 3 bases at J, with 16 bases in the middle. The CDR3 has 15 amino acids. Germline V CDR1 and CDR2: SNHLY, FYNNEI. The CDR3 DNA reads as TGTGCCAGCAGCCTACCCGGGGGAAGGACAGATACGCAGTATTTT. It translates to CASSLPGGRTDTQYF. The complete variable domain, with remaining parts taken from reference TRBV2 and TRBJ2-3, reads EPEVTQTPSHQVTQMGQEVILRCVPISNHLYFYWYRQILGQKVEFLVSFYNNEISEKSEIFDDQFSVERPDGSNFTLKIRSTKLEDSAMYFCASSLPGGRTDTQYFGPGTRLTVL.

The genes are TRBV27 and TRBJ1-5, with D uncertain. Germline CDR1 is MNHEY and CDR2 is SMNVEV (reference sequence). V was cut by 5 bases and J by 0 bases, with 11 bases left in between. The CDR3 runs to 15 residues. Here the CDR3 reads CASSPGEYSNQPQHF. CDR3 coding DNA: TGTGCCAGCAGTCCCGGGGAATATAGCAATCAGCCCCAGCATTTT.

The CDR3 region has the DNA TGTGCCAGCAGTGAAGAGGCAGGGGCGAGGCAAAACATTCAGTACTTC. Translating gives CASSEEAGARQNIQYF. This chain uses TRBV6-1 with TRBJ2-4; possibly TRBD1 for D (6 bases). V lost 1 base and J 5 bases, leaving 15 bases between the germline ends. The CDR3 is 16 residues long. The germline V gene encodes CDR1 MNHNS and CDR2 SASEGT.

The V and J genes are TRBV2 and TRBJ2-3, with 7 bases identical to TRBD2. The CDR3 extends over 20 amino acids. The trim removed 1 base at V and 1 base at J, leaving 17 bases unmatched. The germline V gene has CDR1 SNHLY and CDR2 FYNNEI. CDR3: CASSEGGGSGVGRRTDTQYF. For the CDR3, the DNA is TGTGCCAGCAGTGAAGGCGGTGGGAGCGGGGTGGGCCGCCGCACAGATACGCAGTATTTT.

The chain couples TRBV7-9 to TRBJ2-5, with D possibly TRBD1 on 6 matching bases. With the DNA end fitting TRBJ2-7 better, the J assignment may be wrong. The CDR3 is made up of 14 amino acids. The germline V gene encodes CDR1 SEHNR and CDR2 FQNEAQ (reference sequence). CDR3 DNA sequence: TGTGCCAGCAGCTTGGGGGCAGGCGTCTACGAGCAGTACTTC. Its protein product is CASSLGAGVYEQYF.

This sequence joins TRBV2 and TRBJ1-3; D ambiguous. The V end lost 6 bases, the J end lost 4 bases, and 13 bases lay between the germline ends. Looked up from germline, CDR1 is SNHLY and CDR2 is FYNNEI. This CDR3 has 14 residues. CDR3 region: CASRNHGGGNTIYF. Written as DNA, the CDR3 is TGTGCCAGCAGGAACCACGGAGGGGGAAACACCATATATTTT.

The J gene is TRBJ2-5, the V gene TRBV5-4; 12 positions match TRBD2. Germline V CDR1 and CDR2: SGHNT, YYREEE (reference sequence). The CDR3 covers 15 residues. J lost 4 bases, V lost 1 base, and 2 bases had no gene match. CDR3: CASSLSSGGGETQYF. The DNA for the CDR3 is TGTGCCAGCAGCTTGTCTAGCGGGGGGGGAGAGACCCAGTACTTC.